This entry features one T cell receptor beta chain sequence. These data come from a study of control samples from healthy donors and cancer patients. The table came from immunoSEQ multiplex PCR; TCRdb's copy has only in-frame clones and leaves some out. The profile covers fewer than 500,000 clones, with approximately 92% appearing a single time and over 5.5% taken by the ten largest. Germline values: CDR1 LNHDA, CDR2 SQIVND (reference sequence). V was trimmed by 2 bases and J by 6 bases, leaving 2 bases between them. The CDR3 is 11 amino acids. This clonotype was obtained from a man aged 40-49 years with head and neck cancer. The V gene is TRBV19, the J gene TRBJ1-5; the D is unclear. Sequencing was done on a sample of PBMCs. The CDR3 spells CASSICQPQHF. The CDR3 DNA reads as TGTGCCAGTAGTATATGTCAGCCCCAGCATTTT.